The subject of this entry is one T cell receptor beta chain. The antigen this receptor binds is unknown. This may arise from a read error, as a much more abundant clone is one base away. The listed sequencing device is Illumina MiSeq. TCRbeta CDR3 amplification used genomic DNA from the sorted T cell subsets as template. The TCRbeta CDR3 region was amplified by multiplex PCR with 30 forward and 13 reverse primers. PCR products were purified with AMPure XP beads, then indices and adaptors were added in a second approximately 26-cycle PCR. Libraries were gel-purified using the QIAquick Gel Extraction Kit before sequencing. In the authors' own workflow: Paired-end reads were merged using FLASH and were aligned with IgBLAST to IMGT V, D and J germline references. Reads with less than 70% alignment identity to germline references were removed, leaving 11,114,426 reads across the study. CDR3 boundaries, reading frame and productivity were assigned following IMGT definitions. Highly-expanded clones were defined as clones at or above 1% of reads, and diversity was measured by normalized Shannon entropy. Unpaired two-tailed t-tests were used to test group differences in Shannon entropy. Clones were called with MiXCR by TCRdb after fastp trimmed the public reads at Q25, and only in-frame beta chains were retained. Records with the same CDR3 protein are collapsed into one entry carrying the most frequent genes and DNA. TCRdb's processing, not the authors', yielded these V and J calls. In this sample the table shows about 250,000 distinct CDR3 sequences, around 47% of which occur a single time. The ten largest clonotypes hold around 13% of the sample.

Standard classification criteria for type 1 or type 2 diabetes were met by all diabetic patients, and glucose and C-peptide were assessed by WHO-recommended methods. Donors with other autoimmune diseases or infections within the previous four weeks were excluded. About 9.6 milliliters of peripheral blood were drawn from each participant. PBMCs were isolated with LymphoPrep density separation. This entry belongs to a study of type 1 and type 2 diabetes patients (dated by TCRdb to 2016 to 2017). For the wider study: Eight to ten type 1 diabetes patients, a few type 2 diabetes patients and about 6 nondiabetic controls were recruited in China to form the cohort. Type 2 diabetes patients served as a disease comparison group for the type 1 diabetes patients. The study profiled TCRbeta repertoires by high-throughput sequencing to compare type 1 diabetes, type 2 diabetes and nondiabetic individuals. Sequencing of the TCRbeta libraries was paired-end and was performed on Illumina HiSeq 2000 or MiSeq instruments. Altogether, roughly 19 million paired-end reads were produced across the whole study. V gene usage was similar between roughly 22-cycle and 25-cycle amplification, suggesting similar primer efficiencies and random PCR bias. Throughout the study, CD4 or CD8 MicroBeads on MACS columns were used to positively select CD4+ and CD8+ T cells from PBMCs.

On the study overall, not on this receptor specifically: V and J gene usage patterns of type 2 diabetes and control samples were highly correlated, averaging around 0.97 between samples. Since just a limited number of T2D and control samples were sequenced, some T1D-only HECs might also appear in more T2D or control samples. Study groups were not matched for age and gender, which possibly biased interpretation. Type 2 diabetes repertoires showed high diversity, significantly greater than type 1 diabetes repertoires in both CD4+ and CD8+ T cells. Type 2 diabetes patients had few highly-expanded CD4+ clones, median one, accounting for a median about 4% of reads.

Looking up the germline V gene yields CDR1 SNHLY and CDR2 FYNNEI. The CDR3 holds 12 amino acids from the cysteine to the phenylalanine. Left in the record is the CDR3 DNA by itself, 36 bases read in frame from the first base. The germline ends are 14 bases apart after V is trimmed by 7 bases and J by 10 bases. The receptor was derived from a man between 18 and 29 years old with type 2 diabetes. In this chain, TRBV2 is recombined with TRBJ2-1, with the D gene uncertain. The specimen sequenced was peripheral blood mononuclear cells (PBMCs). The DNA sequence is TGTGCCAGCACTTTGGGTCGGACGGAGCAGTTCTTC. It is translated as CASTLGRTEQFF.